This record looks at one T cell receptor beta chain sequence and its context. A much bigger clone sits one base away, suggesting this may be a read error. The data originate from a study of molecular identifiers for immune sequencing clone quantification. MiXCR, run by TCRdb on the PCR reads, gives a single entry per CDR3 protein. The profile shows about 640,000 distinct CDR3 sequences, approximately 20% of them singletons. This clonotype was sampled from a human donor in good health. Some libraries in this study had Jurkat cell RNA spiked in. Sequences were obtained from naive CD8+ T cells from blood, with Jurkat cell RNA spiked in. This sample's subset: FACS-sorted CD8+CD4-CCR7+CD45RA+ naive T cells.

For the CDR3, the DNA is TGTGCCAGCAGTTTTAAGGGGGCCCTGAGCACTGAAGCTTTCTTT. Protein: CASSFKGALSTEAFF. The chain has TRBV12-3 or TRBV12-4 and TRBJ1-1, with 7 bases lining up with TRBD1. J lost 4 bases, V lost 3 bases, and 8 bases had no gene match. This CDR3 comprises 15 residues.